This T cell receptor beta chain was captured by sequencing in a study of blood T cell repertoires in COVID-19. Using immunoSEQ multiplex PCR, the repertoire was profiled, and TCRdb retains in-frame clones only, with some absent. The sample holds just under 40,000 clones, over 85% seen once. The CDR3 length is 15 residues. The V gene lost 0 bases and the J gene lost 6 bases, with 15 bases spanning the gap. CDR1 SGHNT and CDR2 YYREEE come from the germline V gene (reference sequence). Sequencing was performed on peripheral blood. The chain couples TRBV5-4 to TRBJ1-2; a weak D match, TRBD1 (5 bases). This receptor was obtained from a human donor with active COVID-19. The donor label of this sample is uncertain. The CDR3 region has the DNA TGTGCCAGCAGCTTGGGGCGGCAGGGTGAAGATGGCTACACCTTC. Amino acid sequence: CASSLGRQGEDGYTF.